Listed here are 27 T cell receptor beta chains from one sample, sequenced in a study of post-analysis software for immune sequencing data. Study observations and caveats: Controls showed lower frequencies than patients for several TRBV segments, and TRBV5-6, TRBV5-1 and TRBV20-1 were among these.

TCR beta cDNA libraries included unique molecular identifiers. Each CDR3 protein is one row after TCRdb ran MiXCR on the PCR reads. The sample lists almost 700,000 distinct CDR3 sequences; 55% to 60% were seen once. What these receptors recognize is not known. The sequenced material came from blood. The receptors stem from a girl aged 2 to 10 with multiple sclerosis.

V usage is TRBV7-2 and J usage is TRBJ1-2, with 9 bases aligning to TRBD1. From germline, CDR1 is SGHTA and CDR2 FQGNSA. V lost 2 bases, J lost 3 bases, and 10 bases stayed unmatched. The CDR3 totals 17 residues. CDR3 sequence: CASSLWLRGQGHYGYTF. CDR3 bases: TGTGCCAGCAGCTTATGGTTGAGGGGACAGGGTCACTATGGCTACACCTTC.

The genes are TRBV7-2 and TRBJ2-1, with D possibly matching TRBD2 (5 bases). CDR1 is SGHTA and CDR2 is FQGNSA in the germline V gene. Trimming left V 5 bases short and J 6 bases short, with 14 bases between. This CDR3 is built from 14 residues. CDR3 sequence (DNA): TGTGCCAGCAGCCTCACTAGACCCCCCAATGAGCAGTTCTTC. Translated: CASSLTRPPNEQFF.

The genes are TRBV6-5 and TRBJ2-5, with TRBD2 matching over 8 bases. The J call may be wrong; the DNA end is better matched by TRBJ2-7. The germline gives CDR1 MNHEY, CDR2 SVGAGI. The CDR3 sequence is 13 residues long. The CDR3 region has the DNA TGTGCCAGCTCAGCGGGAGTCAGGGACGAGCAGTACTTC. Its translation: CASSAGVRDEQYF.

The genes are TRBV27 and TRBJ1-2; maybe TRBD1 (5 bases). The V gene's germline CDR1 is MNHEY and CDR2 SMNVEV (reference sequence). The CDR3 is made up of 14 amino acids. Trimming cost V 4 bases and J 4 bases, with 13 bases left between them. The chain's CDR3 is CASSSLGGSYGYTF. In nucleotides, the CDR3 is TGTGCCAGCAGTTCCTTGGGGGGGAGCTATGGCTACACCTTC.

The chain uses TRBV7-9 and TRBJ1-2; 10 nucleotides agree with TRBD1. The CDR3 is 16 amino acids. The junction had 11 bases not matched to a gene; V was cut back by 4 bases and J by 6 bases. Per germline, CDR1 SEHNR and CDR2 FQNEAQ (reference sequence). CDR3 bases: TGTGCCAGCAGCTCCGATATCCTAGGGACAGGGGATGGCTACACCTTC. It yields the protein CASSSDILGTGDGYTF.

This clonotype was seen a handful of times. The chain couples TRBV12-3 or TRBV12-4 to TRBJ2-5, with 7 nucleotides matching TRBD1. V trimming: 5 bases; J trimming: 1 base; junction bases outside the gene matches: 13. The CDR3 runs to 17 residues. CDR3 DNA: TGTGCCAGCAGTACCGACAGGGTGCTTAGTTCCCAAGAGACCCAGTACTTC. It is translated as CASSTDRVLSSQETQYF.

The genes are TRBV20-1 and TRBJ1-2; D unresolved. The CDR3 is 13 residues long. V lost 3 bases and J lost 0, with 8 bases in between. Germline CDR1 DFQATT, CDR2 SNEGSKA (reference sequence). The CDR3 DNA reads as TGCAGTGCTAGGGATAGCACTAACTATGGCTACACCTTC. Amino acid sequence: CSARDSTNYGYTF.

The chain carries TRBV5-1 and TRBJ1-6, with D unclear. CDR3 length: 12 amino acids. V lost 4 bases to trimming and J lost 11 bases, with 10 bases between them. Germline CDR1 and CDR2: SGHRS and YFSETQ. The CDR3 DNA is TGCGCCAGCAGCAAGGACGAAGCACCCCTCCACTTT. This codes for CASSKDEAPLHF.

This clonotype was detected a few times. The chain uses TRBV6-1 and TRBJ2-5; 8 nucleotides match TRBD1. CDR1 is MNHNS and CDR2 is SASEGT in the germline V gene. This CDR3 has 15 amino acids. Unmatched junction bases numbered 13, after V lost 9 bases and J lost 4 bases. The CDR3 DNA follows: TGTGCCAGTGCTGGACCAGGACAGGGCGGAGAGACCCAGTACTTC. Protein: CASAGPGQGGETQYF.

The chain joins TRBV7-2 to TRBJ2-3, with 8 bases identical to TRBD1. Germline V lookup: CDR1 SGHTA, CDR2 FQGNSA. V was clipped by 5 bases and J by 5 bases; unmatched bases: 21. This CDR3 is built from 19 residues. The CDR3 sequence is CASSPSPFGQGYRGDTQYF. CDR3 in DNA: TGTGCCAGCAGCCCTAGCCCCTTCGGACAGGGCTACAGGGGAGATACGCAGTATTTT.

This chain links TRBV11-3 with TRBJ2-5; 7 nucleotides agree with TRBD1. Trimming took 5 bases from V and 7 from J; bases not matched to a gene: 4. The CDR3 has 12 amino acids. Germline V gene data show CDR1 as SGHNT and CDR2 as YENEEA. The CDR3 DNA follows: TGTGCCAGCAGCGTCCAGGGGGTGACCCAGTACTTC. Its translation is CASSVQGVTQYF.

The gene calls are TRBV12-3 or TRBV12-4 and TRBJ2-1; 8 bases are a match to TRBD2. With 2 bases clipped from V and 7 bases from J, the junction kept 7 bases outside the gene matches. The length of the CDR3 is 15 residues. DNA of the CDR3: TGTGCCAGCAGTTTAACGCGGGGGGCCCCGAATGAGCAGTTCTTC. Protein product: CASSLTRGAPNEQFF.

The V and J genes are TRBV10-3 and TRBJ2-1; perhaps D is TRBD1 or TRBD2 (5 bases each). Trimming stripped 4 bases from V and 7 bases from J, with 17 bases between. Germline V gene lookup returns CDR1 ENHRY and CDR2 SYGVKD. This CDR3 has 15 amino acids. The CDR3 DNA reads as TGTGCCATCAGTGGAGGGACGGTCAAGGGTAATGAGCAGTTCTTC. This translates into CAISGGTVKGNEQFF.

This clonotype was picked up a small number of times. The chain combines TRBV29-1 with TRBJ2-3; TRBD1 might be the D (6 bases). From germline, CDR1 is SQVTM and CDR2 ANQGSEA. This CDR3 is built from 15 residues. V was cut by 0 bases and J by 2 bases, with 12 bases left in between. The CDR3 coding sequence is TGCAGCGTTGAAGATCAAGGACAGCCCACAGATACGCAGTATTTT. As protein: CSVEDQGQPTDTQYF.

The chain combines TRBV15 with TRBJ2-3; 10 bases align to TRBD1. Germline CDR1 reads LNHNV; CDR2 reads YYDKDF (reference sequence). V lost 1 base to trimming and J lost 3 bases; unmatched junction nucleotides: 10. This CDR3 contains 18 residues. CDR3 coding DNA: TGTGCCACCAGCAGAGTAAAGTTGACAGGGGGCGGAACAGATACGCAGTATTTT. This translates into CATSRVKLTGGGTDTQYF.

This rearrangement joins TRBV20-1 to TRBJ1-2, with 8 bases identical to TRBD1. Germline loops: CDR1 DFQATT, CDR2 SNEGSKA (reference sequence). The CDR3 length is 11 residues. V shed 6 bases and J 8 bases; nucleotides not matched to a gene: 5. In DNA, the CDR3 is TGCAGTGCGATGACAGGGGACGGCTACACCTTC. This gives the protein CSAMTGDGYTF.

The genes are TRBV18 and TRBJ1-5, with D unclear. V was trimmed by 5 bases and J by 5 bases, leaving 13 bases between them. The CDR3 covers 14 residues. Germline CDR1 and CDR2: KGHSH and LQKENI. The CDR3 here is CASSGVTRHQPQHF. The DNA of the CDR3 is TGTGCCAGCTCAGGTGTGACCAGGCATCAGCCCCAGCATTTT. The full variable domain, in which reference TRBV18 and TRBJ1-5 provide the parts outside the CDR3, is NAGVMQNPRHLVRRRGQEARLRCSPMKGHSHVYWYRQLPEEGLKFMVYLQKENIIDESGMPKERFSAEFPKEGPSILRIQQVVRGDSAAYFCASSGVTRHQPQHFGDGTRLSIL.

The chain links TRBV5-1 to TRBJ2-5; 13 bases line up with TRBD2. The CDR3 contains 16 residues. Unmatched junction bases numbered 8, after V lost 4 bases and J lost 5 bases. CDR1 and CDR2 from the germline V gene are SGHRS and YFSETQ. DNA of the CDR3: TGCGCCAGCAGCGCTGGACTAGCGGGAGTAGGGGAGACCCAGTACTTC. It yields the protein CASSAGLAGVGETQYF.

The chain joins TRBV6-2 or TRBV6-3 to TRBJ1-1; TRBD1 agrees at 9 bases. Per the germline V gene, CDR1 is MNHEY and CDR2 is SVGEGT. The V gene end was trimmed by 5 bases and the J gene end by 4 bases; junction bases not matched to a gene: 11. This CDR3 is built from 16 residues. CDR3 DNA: TGTGCCAGCAGTCCCGGGACAGGGTGGGCCAGCACTGAAGCTTTCTTT. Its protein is CASSPGTGWASTEAFF.

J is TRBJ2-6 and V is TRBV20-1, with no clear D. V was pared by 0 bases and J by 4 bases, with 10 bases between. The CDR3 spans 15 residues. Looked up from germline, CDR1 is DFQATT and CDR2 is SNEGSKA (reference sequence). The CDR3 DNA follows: TGCAGTGCTAGAGATCCGACGTCGGGGGCCAACGTCCTGACTTTC. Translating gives CSARDPTSGANVLTF.

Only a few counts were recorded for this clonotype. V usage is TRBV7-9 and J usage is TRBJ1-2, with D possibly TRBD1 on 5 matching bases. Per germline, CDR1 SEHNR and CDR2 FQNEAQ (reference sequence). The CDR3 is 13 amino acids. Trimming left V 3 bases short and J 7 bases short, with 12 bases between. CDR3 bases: TGTGCCAGCAGCTTTCAGGGATCAAGTGGCTACACCTTC. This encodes CASSFQGSSGYTF.

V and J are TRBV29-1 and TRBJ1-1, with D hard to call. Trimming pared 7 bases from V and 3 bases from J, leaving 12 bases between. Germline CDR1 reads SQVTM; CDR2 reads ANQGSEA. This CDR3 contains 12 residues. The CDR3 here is CSATYGDTEAFF. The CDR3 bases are TGCAGCGCCACGTACGGGGACACTGAAGCTTTCTTT.

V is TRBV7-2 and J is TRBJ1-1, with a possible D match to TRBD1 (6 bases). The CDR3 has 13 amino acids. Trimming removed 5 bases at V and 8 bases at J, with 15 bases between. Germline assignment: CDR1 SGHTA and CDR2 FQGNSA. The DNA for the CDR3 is TGTGCCAGCAGCGTTCAACAGGGACTAGAAGCTTTCTTT. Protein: CASSVQQGLEAFF.

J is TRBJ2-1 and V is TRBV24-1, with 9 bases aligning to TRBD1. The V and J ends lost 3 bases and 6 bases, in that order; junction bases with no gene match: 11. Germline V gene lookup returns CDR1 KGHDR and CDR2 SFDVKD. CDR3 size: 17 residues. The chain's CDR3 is CATSDTITGTGTNEQFF. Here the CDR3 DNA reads TGTGCCACCAGTGATACGATTACCGGGACAGGGACCAATGAGCAGTTCTTC.

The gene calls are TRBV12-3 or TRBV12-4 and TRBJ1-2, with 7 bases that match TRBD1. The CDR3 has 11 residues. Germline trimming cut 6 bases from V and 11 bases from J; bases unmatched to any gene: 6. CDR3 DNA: TGTGCCAGCAGCCAAGGACAGGAATACACCTTC. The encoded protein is CASSQGQEYTF.

The DNA for the CDR3 is TGTGCCAGCAGTTACTCATCCTTCTACAATCAGCCCCAGCATTTT. It translates to CASSYSSFYNQPQHF. The J gene is TRBJ1-5, the V gene TRBV6-2 or TRBV6-3; D uncertain. The V end lost 0 bases, the J end lost 3 bases, and 9 bases lay between the germline ends. This CDR3 region has 15 residues. Germline CDR1 reads MNHEY; CDR2 reads SVGEGT.

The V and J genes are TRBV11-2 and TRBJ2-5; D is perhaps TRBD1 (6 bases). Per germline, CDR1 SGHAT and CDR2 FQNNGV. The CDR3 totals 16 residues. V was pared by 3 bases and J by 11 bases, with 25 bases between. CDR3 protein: CASSFRKGEGDNEQYF. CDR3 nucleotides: TGTGCCAGCAGCTTTCGGAAGGGGGAAGGTGACAATGAGCAGTACTTC.